A selection of T cell receptor beta chains follows, all from one sample in a study of T cells in Graves' hyperthyroidism and ophthalmopathy. In TCRdb, the multiplex PCR reads were re-called with MiXCR into one record per CDR3 protein. The sample comprises approximately 610,000 distinct CDR3 sequences, about 15% of which are singletons, and 3.5% to 4.5% rests with the top ten. The sample was blood. The receptors stem from a woman between 40 and 50 years old with Graves' ophthalmopathy. CDR3s include the opening cysteine and the closing phenylalanine or tryptophan. The D gene is left open where the match is weak. Some rows mark clone size as missing; the rest say once, few, many or name a class of expanded clone.

j_call: TRBJ2-5; cdr3_length: 17; v_call: TRBV29-1; d_call: TRBD2; clone_size: many; cdr3_aa: CSVDGRAGGPFTKGQYF; cdr3_nt: TGCAGCGTTGACGGGCGAGCGGGAGGGCCATTCACCAAGGGCCAGTACTTC
j_call: TRBJ2-5; cdr3_length: 16; v_call: TRBV6-2/TRBV6-3; d_call: -; clone_size: -; cdr3_aa: CASSYPGRGLEETQYF; cdr3_nt: TGTGCCAGCAGTTACCCGGGCCGGGGCCTCGAAGAGACCCAGTACTTC
j_call: TRBJ2-7; cdr3_length: 14; v_call: TRBV6-2/TRBV6-3; d_call: TRBD1; clone_size: many; cdr3_aa: CAIKNGDSSYEQYF; cdr3_nt: TGTGCCATCAAAAACGGGGACAGTTCCTACGAGCAGTACTTC
j_call: TRBJ2-6; cdr3_length: 14; v_call: TRBV15; d_call: -; clone_size: few; cdr3_aa: CATGTATGANVLTF; cdr3_nt: TGTGCCACCGGGACTGCAACTGGGGCCAACGTCCTGACTTTC
j_call: TRBJ2-7; cdr3_length: 14; v_call: TRBV20-1; d_call: TRBD2; clone_size: many; cdr3_aa: CSARDRRGSYEQYF; cdr3_nt: TGCAGTGCTAGAGATAGGCGGGGGTCCTACGAGCAGTACTTC
j_call: TRBJ2-7; cdr3_length: 13; v_call: TRBV5-1; d_call: TRBD1; clone_size: many; cdr3_aa: CASSWDRVYEQYF; cdr3_nt: TGCGCCAGCAGCTGGGACAGGGTCTACGAGCAGTACTTC
j_call: TRBJ2-2; cdr3_length: 16; v_call: TRBV7-8; d_call: -; clone_size: few; cdr3_aa: CASSPNRVSYTGELFF; cdr3_nt: TGTGCCAGCAGTCCTAACAGGGTATCGTACACCGGGGAGCTGTTTTTT
j_call: TRBJ1-1; cdr3_length: 16; v_call: TRBV7-2; d_call: -; clone_size: many; cdr3_aa: CASSLAAGELNTEAFF; cdr3_nt: TGTGCCAGCAGCTTAGCGGCAGGGGAACTGAACACTGAAGCTTTCTTT
j_call: TRBJ2-7; cdr3_length: 14; v_call: TRBV7-2; d_call: -; clone_size: -; cdr3_aa: CASSASGLYYEQYF; cdr3_nt: TGTGCCAGCAGCGCAAGTGGACTCTACTACGAGCAGTACTTC
j_call: TRBJ2-2; cdr3_length: 14; v_call: TRBV6-2/TRBV6-3; d_call: TRBD2; clone_size: many; cdr3_aa: CASSSAGVPGELFF; cdr3_nt: TGTGCCAGCAGTTCAGCGGGAGTTCCCGGGGAGCTGTTTTTT
j_call: TRBJ2-7; cdr3_length: 16; v_call: TRBV6-2/TRBV6-3; d_call: TRBD2; clone_size: -; cdr3_aa: CASSSGLAEGTYEQYF; cdr3_nt: TGTGCCAGCAGTTCCGGACTAGCGGAGGGGACCTACGAGCAGTACTTC
j_call: TRBJ2-7; cdr3_length: 15; v_call: TRBV6-1; d_call: TRBD2; clone_size: -; cdr3_aa: CASRSTSGHSYEQYF; cdr3_nt: TGTGCCAGCAGGTCGACTAGCGGACACTCCTACGAGCAGTACTTC
j_call: TRBJ2-7; cdr3_length: 12; v_call: TRBV28; d_call: -; clone_size: many; cdr3_aa: CASSPDFYEQYF; cdr3_nt: TGTGCCAGCAGTCCGGACTTCTACGAGCAGTACTTC
j_call: TRBJ2-1; cdr3_length: 16; v_call: TRBV4-1; d_call: -; clone_size: few; cdr3_aa: CASSQGKTSGYNEQFF; cdr3_nt: TGCGCCAGCAGCCAAGGCAAGACTAGTGGATACAATGAGCAGTTCTTC
j_call: TRBJ1-2; cdr3_length: 14; v_call: TRBV5-6; d_call: -; clone_size: -; cdr3_aa: CASSSDGGRSGYTF; cdr3_nt: TGTGCCAGCAGCTCTGACGGGGGGAGATCTGGCTACACCTTC
j_call: TRBJ2-7; cdr3_length: 15; v_call: TRBV5-1; d_call: TRBD1; clone_size: many; cdr3_aa: CASSRGTGAAYEQYF; cdr3_nt: TGCGCCAGCAGTAGAGGGACAGGGGCCGCCTACGAGCAGTACTTC
j_call: TRBJ2-2; cdr3_length: 15; v_call: TRBV7-9; d_call: -; clone_size: few; cdr3_aa: CASSLAVENTGELFF; cdr3_nt: TGTGCCAGCAGCTTAGCGGTGGAGAACACCGGGGAGCTGTTTTTT
j_call: TRBJ2-7; cdr3_length: 13; v_call: TRBV7-2; d_call: TRBD2; clone_size: many; cdr3_aa: CASSPTSVDEQYF; cdr3_nt: TGTGCCAGCAGCCCCACTAGCGTTGACGAGCAGTACTTC
j_call: TRBJ1-1; cdr3_length: 13; v_call: TRBV7-3; d_call: -; clone_size: many; cdr3_aa: CASSLGANTEAFF; cdr3_nt: TGTGCCAGCAGCTTAGGGGCGAACACTGAAGCTTTCTTT
j_call: TRBJ1-1; cdr3_length: 15; v_call: TRBV27; d_call: TRBD1; clone_size: -; cdr3_aa: CASSSRQGVWTEAFF; cdr3_nt: TGTGCCAGCAGTTCCAGACAGGGGGTATGGACTGAAGCTTTCTTT
j_call: TRBJ2-7; cdr3_length: 14; v_call: TRBV20-1; d_call: TRBD1; clone_size: many; cdr3_aa: CSARWTGASYEQYF; cdr3_nt: TGCAGTGCTAGGTGGACAGGGGCGTCCTACGAGCAGTACTTC
j_call: TRBJ2-7; cdr3_length: 14; v_call: TRBV27; d_call: TRBD2; clone_size: few; cdr3_aa: CASRRLAGDHEQYF; cdr3_nt: TGTGCCAGCAGACGACTAGCGGGAGACCACGAGCAGTACTTC
j_call: TRBJ1-1; cdr3_length: 11; v_call: TRBV12-3/TRBV12-4; d_call: -; clone_size: many; cdr3_aa: CASSGNVGAFF; cdr3_nt: TGTGCCAGCAGTGGGAATGTCGGTGCTTTCTTT
j_call: TRBJ2-3; cdr3_length: 11; v_call: TRBV12-3/TRBV12-4; d_call: -; clone_size: -; cdr3_aa: CASSSAYTQYF; cdr3_nt: TGTGCCAGCAGTTCGGCGTATACGCAGTATTTT
j_call: TRBJ2-5; cdr3_length: 16; v_call: TRBV13; d_call: TRBD2; clone_size: many; cdr3_aa: CASSLVGGTLRETQYF; cdr3_nt: TGTGCCAGCAGCTTAGTGGGAGGGACCCTCCGGGAGACCCAGTACTTC
j_call: TRBJ1-5; cdr3_length: 15; v_call: TRBV6-1; d_call: -; clone_size: few; cdr3_aa: CASRAGPYSNQPQHF; cdr3_nt: TGTGCCAGCAGGGCCGGACCTTATAGCAATCAGCCCCAGCATTTT
j_call: TRBJ1-1; cdr3_length: 14; v_call: TRBV20-1; d_call: -; clone_size: many; cdr3_aa: CSAREPGALTEAFF; cdr3_nt: TGCAGTGCTAGAGAGCCGGGGGCACTTACTGAAGCTTTCTTT
j_call: TRBJ2-5; cdr3_length: 13; v_call: TRBV6-2/TRBV6-3; d_call: -; clone_size: many; cdr3_aa: CASSLDVGDPQYF; cdr3_nt: TGTGCCAGCAGCCTCGACGTTGGGGATCCCCAGTACTTC
j_call: TRBJ2-7; cdr3_length: 16; v_call: TRBV28; d_call: TRBD2; clone_size: few; cdr3_aa: CASSQTSGDRVDEQYF; cdr3_nt: TGTGCCAGCAGTCAGACTAGCGGGGACCGGGTTGACGAGCAGTACTTC
j_call: TRBJ2-5; cdr3_length: 15; v_call: TRBV5-1; d_call: TRBD1; clone_size: few; cdr3_aa: CASSLSGQHQETQYF; cdr3_nt: TGCGCCAGCAGCTTATCGGGACAGCACCAAGAGACCCAGTACTTC
j_call: TRBJ2-7; cdr3_length: 13; v_call: TRBV5-1; d_call: -; clone_size: few; cdr3_aa: CASSPGEVYEQYF; cdr3_nt: TGCGCCAGCAGCCCAGGCGAGGTCTACGAGCAGTACTTC
j_call: TRBJ2-7; cdr3_length: 20; v_call: TRBV20-1; d_call: TRBD2; clone_size: many; cdr3_aa: CSLYSFMGLAGMKEPYEQYF; cdr3_nt: TGCAGCCTCTACTCTTTTATGGGACTAGCGGGAATGAAGGAACCCTACGAGCAGTACTTC
j_call: TRBJ2-7; cdr3_length: 13; v_call: TRBV7-2; d_call: -; clone_size: few; cdr3_aa: CASSLYIGREQYF; cdr3_nt: TGTGCCAGCAGCTTATATATAGGTCGGGAGCAGTACTTC
j_call: TRBJ1-2; cdr3_length: 16; v_call: TRBV27; d_call: TRBD1; clone_size: many; cdr3_aa: CASQSTGVTTNYGYTF; cdr3_nt: TGTGCCAGCCAATCTACAGGGGTTACTACTAACTATGGCTACACCTTC
j_call: TRBJ1-2; cdr3_length: 16; v_call: TRBV30; d_call: -; clone_size: many; cdr3_aa: CAWSKAGSSNLYGYTF; cdr3_nt: TGTGCCTGGAGTAAAGCAGGGTCTTCAAACCTCTATGGCTACACCTTC
j_call: TRBJ1-5; cdr3_length: 12; v_call: TRBV28; d_call: -; clone_size: many; cdr3_aa: CASSIISQPQHF; cdr3_nt: TGTGCCAGCAGTATAATCAGTCAGCCCCAGCATTTT
j_call: TRBJ2-4; cdr3_length: 15; v_call: TRBV20-1; d_call: TRBD2; clone_size: few; cdr3_aa: CSARGLAGAKNIQYF; cdr3_nt: TGCAGTGCTAGAGGTCTAGCGGGAGCCAAAAACATTCAGTACTTC
j_call: TRBJ2-7; cdr3_length: 13; v_call: TRBV6-5; d_call: TRBD1; clone_size: many; cdr3_aa: CASRGTGSHEQYF; cdr3_nt: TGTGCCAGCAGAGGGACAGGGTCTCACGAGCAGTACTTC
j_call: TRBJ1-5; cdr3_length: 13; v_call: TRBV24-1; d_call: -; clone_size: many; cdr3_aa: CATSDYLNQPQHF; cdr3_nt: TGTGCCACCAGTGATTACCTTAATCAGCCCCAGCATTTT
j_call: TRBJ2-7; cdr3_length: 15; v_call: TRBV28; d_call: TRBD2; clone_size: many; cdr3_aa: CASSPVEREFLGQYF; cdr3_nt: TGTGCCAGCAGCCCCGTGGAGCGGGAGTTTCTCGGGCAGTACTTC
j_call: TRBJ1-1; cdr3_length: 18; v_call: TRBV19; d_call: -; clone_size: many; cdr3_aa: CASSSRDMGYPGNTEAFF; cdr3_nt: TGTGCCAGTAGTAGTAGGGACATGGGGTACCCGGGGAACACTGAAGCTTTCTTT
j_call: TRBJ1-1; cdr3_length: 13; v_call: TRBV12-3/TRBV12-4; d_call: -; clone_size: -; cdr3_aa: CASIYHRLSEAFF; cdr3_nt: TGTGCCAGCATCTATCACCGGTTGTCTGAAGCTTTCTTT
j_call: TRBJ2-5; cdr3_length: 14; v_call: TRBV27; d_call: -; clone_size: few; cdr3_aa: CASSFIGQLETQYF; cdr3_nt: TGTGCCAGCAGTTTTATCGGGCAGTTGGAGACCCAGTACTTC